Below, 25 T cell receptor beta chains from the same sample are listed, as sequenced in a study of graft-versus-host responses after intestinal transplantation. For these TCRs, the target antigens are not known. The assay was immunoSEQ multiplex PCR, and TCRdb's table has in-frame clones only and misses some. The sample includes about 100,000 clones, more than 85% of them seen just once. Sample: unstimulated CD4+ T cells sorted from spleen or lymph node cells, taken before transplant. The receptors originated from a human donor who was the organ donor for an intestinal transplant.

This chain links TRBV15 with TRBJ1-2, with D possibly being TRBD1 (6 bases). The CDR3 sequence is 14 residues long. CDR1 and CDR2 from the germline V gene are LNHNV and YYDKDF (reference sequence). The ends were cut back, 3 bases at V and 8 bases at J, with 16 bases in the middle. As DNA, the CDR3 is TGTGCCACCAGCAGGGGGGGGACATTCGGCGGCTACACCTTC. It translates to CATSRGGTFGGYTF. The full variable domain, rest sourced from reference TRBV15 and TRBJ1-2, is DAMVIQNPRYQVTQFGKPVTLSCSQTLNHNVMYWYQQKSSQAPKLLFHYYDKDFNNEADTPDNFQSRRPNTSFCFLDIRSPGLGDTAMYLCATSRGGTFGGYTFGSGTRLTVV.

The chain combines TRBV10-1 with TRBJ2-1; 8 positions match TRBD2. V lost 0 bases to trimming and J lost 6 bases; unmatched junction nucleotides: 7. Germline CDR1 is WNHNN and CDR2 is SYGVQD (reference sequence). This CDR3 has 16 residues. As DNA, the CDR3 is TGCGCCAGCAGTGAGTCGGCACGGGGGGGCGGCAATGAGCAGTTCTTC. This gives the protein CASSESARGGGNEQFF.

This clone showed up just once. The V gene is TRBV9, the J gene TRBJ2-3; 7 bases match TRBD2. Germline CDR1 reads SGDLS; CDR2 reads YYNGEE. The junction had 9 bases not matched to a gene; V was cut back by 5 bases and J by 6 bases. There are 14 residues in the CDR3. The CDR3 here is CASRDGVSGDTQYF. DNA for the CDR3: TGTGCCAGCAGGGATGGGGTTAGCGGGGATACGCAGTATTTT.

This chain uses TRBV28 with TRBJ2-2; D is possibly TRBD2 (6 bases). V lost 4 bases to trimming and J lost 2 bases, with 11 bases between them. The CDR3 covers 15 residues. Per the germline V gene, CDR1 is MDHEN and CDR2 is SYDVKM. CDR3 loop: CASSSPGSNTGELFF. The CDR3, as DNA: TGTGCCAGCAGTTCACCCGGGAGTAACACCGGGGAGCTGTTTTTT.

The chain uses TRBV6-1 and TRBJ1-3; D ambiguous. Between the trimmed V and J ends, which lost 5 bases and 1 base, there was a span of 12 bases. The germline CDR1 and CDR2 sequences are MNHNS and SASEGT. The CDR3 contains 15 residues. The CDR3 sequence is CASSPKGVSGNTIYF. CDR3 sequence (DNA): TGTGCCAGCAGTCCTAAGGGAGTTTCTGGAAACACCATATATTTT.

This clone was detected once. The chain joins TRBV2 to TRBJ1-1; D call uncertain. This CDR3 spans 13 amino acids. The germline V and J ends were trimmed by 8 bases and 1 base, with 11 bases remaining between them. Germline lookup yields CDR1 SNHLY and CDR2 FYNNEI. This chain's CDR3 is CASRSDGNTEAFF. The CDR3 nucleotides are TGTGCCAGCCGAAGCGACGGGAACACTGAAGCTTTCTTT.

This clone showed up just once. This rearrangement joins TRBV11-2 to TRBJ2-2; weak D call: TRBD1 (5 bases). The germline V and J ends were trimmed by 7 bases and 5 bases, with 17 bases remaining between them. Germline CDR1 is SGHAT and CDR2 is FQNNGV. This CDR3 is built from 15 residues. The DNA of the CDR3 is TGTGCCAGCACTTTGACGCAGGGATCGACCGGGGAGCTGTTTTTT. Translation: CASTLTQGSTGELFF.

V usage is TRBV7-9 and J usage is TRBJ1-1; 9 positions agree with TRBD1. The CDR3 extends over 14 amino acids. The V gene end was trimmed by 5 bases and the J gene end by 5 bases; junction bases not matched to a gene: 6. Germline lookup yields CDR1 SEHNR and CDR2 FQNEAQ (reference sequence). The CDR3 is CASSGNRGRTEAFF. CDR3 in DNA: TGTGCCAGCAGCGGAAACAGGGGGCGGACTGAAGCTTTCTTT.

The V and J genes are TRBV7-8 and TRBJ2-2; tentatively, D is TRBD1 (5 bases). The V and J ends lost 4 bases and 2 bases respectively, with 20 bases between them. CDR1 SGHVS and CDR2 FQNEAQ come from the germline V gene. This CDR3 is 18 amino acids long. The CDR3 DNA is TGTGCCAGCAGCTCCTCCTGGGCCCTAGGGGTCAACACCGGGGAGCTGTTTTTT. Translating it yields CASSSSWALGVNTGELFF.

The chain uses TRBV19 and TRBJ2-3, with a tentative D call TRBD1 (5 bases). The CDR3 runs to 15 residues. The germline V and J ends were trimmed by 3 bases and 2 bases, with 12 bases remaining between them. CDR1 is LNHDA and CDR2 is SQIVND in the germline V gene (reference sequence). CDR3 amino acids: CASSIRQRITDTQYF. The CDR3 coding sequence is TGTGCCAGTAGTATTAGACAGAGAATCACAGATACGCAGTATTTT.

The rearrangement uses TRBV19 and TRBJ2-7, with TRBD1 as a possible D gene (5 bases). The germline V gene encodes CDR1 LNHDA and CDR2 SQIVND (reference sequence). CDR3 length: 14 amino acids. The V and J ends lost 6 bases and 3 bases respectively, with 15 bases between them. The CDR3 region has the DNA TGTGCCAGTAGCGTCAGGGTTGGAGACTACGAGCAGTACTTC. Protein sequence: CASSVRVGDYEQYF. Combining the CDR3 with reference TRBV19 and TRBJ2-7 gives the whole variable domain DGGITQSPKYLFRKEGQNVTLSCEQNLNHDAMYWYRQDPGQGLRLIYYSQIVNDFQKGDIAEGYSVSREKKESFPLTVTSAQKNPTAFYLCASSVRVGDYEQYFGPGTRLTVT.

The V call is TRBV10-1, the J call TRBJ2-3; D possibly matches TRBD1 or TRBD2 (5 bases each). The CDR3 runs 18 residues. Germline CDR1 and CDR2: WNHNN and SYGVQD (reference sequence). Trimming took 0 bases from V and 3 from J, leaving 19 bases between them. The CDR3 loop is CASSESLRGARRTDTQYF. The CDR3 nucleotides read TGCGCCAGCAGTGAGTCATTAAGAGGGGCCAGGAGGACAGATACGCAGTATTTT.

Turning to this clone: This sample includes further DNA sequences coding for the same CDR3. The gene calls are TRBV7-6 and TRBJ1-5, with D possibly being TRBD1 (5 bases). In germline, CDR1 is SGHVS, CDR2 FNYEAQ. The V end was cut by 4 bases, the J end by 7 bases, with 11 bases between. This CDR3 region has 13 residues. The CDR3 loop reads CASSSLGDQPQHF. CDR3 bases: TGTGCCAGCAGCTCTTTGGGGGACCAGCCCCAGCATTTT. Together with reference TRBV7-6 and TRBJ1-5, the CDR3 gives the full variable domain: GAGVSQSPRYKVTKRGQDVALRCDPISGHVSLYWYRQALGQGPEFLTYFNYEAQQDKSGLPNDRFSAERPEGSISTLTIQRTEQRDSAMYRCASSSLGDQPQHFGDGTRLSIL.

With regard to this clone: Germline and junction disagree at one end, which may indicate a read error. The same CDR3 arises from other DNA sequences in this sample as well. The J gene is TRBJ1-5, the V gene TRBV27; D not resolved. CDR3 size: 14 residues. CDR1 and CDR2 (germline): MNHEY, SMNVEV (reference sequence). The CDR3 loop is CASSLRGTNQPQHF. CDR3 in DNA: TGCGCCAGCAGTTTACGGGGAACAAATCAGCCCCAGCATTTT.

CDR3 region: CASSVRGIQETQYF. DNA of the CDR3: TGTGCCAGCAGTGTAAGGGGAATCCAAGAGACCCAGTACTTC. This chain links TRBV6-1 with TRBJ2-5; perhaps TRBD1 as D (5 bases). V was trimmed by 4 bases and J by 1 base, leaving 10 bases between them. Germline CDR1 reads MNHNS; CDR2 reads SASEGT. The CDR3 is 14 amino acids.

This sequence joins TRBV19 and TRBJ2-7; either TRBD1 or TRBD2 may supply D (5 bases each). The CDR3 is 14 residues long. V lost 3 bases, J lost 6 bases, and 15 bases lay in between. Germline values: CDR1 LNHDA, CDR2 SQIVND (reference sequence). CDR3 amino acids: CASSIPGAYGEQYF. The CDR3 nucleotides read TGTGCCAGTAGTATTCCCGGGGCCTATGGCGAGCAGTACTTC.

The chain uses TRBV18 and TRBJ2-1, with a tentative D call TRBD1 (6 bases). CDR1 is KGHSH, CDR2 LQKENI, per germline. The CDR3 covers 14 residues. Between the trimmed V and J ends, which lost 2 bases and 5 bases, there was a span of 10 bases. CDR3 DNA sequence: TGTGCCAGCTCACCAGACAGGTCTCACAATGAGCAGTTCTTC. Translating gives CASSPDRSHNEQFF.

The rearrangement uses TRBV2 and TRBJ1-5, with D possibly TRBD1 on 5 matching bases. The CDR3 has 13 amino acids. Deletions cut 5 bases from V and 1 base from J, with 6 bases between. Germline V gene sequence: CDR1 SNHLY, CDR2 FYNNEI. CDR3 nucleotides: TGTGCCAGCAGTTGGGGGAGCAATCAGCCCCAGCATTTT. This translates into CASSWGSNQPQHF.

The CDR3 here is CASSIGPPPGEQYF. The CDR3 bases are TGTGCCAGTAGTATAGGACCTCCGCCGGGGGAGCAGTACTTC. This chain joins TRBV19 and TRBJ2-7, with D possibly matching TRBD2 (5 bases). Trimming shortened V by 1 base and J by 7 bases, and 14 bases separated the two germline ends. CDR3 length equals 14 residues. The germline CDR1 and CDR2 sequences are LNHDA and SQIVND (reference sequence).

Written as DNA, the CDR3 is TGTGCCTGGAGGGGGTATAGCAATCAGCCCCAGCATTTT. As protein: CAWRGYSNQPQHF. This sequence joins TRBV30 and TRBJ1-5; D unresolved. Trimming left V 3 bases short and J 0 bases short, with 6 bases between. This CDR3 has 13 amino acids. Germline lookup yields CDR1 GTSNPN and CDR2 SVGIG (reference sequence). Complete variable domain (other parts from reference TRBV30 and TRBJ1-5): SQTIHQWPATLVQPVGSPLSLECTVEGTSNPNLYWYRQAAGRGLQLLFYSVGIGQISSEVPQNLSASRPQDRQFILSSKKLLLSDSGFYLCAWRGYSNQPQHFGDGTRLSIL.

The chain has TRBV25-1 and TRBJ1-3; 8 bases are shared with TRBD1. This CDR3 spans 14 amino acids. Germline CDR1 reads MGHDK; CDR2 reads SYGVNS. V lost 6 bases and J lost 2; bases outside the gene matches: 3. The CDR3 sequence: CASRQTGAGNTIYF. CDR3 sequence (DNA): TGTGCCAGCAGGCAGACAGGGGCTGGAAACACCATATATTTT.

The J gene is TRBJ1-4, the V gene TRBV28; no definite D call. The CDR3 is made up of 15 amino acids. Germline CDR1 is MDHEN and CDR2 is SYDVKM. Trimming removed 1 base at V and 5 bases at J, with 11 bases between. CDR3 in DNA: TGTGCCAGCAGTTTATTAGATGATGGGAATGAAAAACTGTTTTTT. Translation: CASSLLDDGNEKLFF.

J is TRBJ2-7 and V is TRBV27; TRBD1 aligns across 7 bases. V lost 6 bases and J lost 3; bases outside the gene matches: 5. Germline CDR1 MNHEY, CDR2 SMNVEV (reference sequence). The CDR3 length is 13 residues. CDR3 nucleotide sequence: TGTGCCAGCAGAAAGACAGGGAACTACGAGCAGTACTTC. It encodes CASRKTGNYEQYF.

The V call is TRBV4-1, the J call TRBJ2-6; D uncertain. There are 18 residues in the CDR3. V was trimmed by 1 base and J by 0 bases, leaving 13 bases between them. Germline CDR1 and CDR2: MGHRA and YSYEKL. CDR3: CASSQAFGAVSGANVLTF. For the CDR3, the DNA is TGCGCCAGCAGCCAAGCATTCGGTGCAGTCTCTGGGGCCAACGTCCTGACTTTC.

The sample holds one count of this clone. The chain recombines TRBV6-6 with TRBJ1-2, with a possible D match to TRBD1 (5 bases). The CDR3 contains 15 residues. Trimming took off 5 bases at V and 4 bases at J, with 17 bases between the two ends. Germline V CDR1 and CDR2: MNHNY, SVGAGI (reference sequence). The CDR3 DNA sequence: TGTGCCAGCAGTCCAGCCGTGGGGGTTGGCTATGGCTACACCTTC. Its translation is CASSPAVGVGYGYTF.